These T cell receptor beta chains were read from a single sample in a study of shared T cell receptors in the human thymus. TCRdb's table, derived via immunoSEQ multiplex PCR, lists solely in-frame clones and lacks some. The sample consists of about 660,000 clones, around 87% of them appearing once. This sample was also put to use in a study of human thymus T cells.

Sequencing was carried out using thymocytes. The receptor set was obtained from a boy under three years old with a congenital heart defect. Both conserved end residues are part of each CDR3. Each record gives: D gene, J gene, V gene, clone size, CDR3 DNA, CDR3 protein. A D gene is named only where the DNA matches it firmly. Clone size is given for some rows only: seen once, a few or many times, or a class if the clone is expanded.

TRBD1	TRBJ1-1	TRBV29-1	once	TGCAGCGTTGAACTCCCCCCAGAGACAGGGAGCCCTGAAGCTTTCTTT	CSVELPPETGSPEAFF
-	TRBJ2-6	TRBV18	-	TGTGCCAGCTCACCGGGCCTGACGGTCCTCTCTGGGGCCAACGTCCTGACTTTC	CASSPGLTVLSGANVLTF
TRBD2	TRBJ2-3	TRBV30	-	TGTGCCTGGAGTACCACTAGCGGACATACGCAGTATTTT	CAWSTTSGHTQYF
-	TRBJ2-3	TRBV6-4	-	TGTGCCAGCAGCAACAGCGGGAGCACAGATACGCAGTATTTT	CASSNSGSTDTQYF
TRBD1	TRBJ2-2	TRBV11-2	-	TGTGCCGGACAGGGGCTCGACACCGGGGAGCTGTTTTTT	CAGQGLDTGELFF
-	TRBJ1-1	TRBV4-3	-	TGCGCCAGCAGCCAAGATTACAGATACGAAGCTTTCTTT	CASSQDYRYEAFF
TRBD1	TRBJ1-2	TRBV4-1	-	TGCGCCAGCAGCCAAGATCAATCAGGGGGCGACTATGGCTACACCTTC	CASSQDQSGGDYGYTF
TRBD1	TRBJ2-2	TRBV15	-	TGTGCCACCAGCACCACAGAGGGGACAGTAGAAGAAACCGGGGAGCTGTTTTTT	CATSTTEGTVEETGELFF
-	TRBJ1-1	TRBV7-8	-	TGTGCCAGCAGCTTAGGACACATGAACACTGAAGCTTTCTTT	CASSLGHMNTEAFF
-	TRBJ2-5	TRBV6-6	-	TGTGCCAGCATCAAACATACAACCGACCAAGAGACCCAGTACTTC	CASIKHTTDQETQYF
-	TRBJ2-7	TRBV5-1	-	TGCGCCAGTTTTAAGGGGCACTCCTACGAGCAGTACTTC	CASFKGHSYEQYF
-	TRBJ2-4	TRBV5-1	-	TGCGCCAGCAGCTTAGAGGGAGCCAAAAACATTCAGTACTTC	CASSLEGAKNIQYF
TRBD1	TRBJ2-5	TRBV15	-	TGTGCCACCAGCTCCAGACTAGAGGGACAGGGGGTTGAAGAGACCCAGTACTTC	CATSSRLEGQGVEETQYF
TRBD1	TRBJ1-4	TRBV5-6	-	TGTGCCAGCAGTTCCGGGACAGGGGATTATAATGAAAAACTGTTTTTT	CASSSGTGDYNEKLFF
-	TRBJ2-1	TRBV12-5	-	TGTGCTAGTGGTTTGTCCAATGCCTACAATGAGCAGTTCTTC	CASGLSNAYNEQFF
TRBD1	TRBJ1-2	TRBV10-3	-	TGTGCCATCGGTTCCGGGACAGGCAAGGATGGCTACACCTTC	CAIGSGTGKDGYTF
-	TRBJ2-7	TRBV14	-	TGTGCCAGCAGCCAATCCAGGGCCTACGAGCAGTACTTC	CASSQSRAYEQYF
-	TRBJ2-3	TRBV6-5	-	TGTGCCAGCAGTTATGTTGGAGCATACACAGATACGCAGTATTTT	CASSYVGAYTDTQYF
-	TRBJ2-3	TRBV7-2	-	TGTGCCAGCAGCCGTGATTTTAGGAGCCCAATGTCGATAGATACGCAGTATTTT	CASSRDFRSPMSIDTQYF
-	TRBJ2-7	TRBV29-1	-	TGCAGCGTTGAAATTAGCACCACCTACGAGCAGTACTTC	CSVEISTTYEQYF
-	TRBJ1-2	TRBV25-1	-	TGTGCCAGCAGTGAGAGACACGAAGCTTTCGTGCATGGCTACACCTTC	CASSERHEAFVHGYTF
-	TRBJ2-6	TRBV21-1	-	TGTGCCAGCAGCTACGGACAGTCCTATTTTTTCTCTGGGGCCAACGTCCTGACTTTC	CASSYGQSYFFSGANVLTF
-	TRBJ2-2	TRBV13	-	TGTGCCAGCAGCTTAAAGCAGGGGGCGGCGGGAGCCGGCACCGGGGAGCTGTTTTTT	CASSLKQGAAGAGTGELFF
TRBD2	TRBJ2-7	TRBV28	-	TGTGCCAGCAGTTGGGGGGGGACTAGCGGGAGTCTCGAGCAGTACTTC	CASSWGGTSGSLEQYF
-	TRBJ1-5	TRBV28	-	TGTGCCAGCAGTTTCCTCAATCAGCCCCAGCATTTT	CASSFLNQPQHF
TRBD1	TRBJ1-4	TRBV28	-	TGCGCCAGCAGTTTGACAGGGATTTTGGGTGAAAAACTGTTTTTT	CASSLTGILGEKLFF
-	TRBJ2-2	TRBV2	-	TGTGCCAGCAGCGGGGTGGTAACCGGGGAGCTGTTTTTT	CASSGVVTGELFF
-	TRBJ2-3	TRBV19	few	TGTGCCAGTAGTCCAACTAGCTCGGGCACAGATACGCAGTATTTT	CASSPTSSGTDTQYF
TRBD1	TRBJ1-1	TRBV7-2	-	TGTGCCAGCAGATTACCTGCCGGGACAGGAGAATTTAAAGCTTTCTTT	CASRLPAGTGEFKAFF
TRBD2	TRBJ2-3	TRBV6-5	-	TGTGCCAGCAGTTCCACCTCCGCGGGAGGAGATACGCAGTATTTT	CASSSTSAGGDTQYF